Below are 8 T cell receptor beta chains sequenced from a single sample in a study of shared clonotypes between healthy human individuals. Cells designated naive CD8 were CD45RO-negative and were positively selected for CCR7, with terminally differentiated effector memory CD45RA+ cells excluded. TCRdb's table, derived via immunoSEQ multiplex PCR, lists solely in-frame clones and lacks some. The sample includes roughly 810,000 clones, 90% to 97% of them seen just once. Sequenced input: naive CD8+ T cells sorted from blood. These receptors all come from a man aged 25-40 years in good health.

J is TRBJ1-5 and V is TRBV5-4; 8 nucleotides line up with TRBD1. CDR1 is SGHNT, CDR2 YYREEE, per germline (reference sequence). The CDR3 length is 14 residues. After removal of 4 bases from V and 7 bases from J, the junction contained 7 bases not matched to a gene. CDR3 residues: CASSLQGAGQPQHF. In nucleotides, the CDR3 is TGTGCCAGCAGCCTTCAGGGGGCCGGCCAGCCCCAGCATTTT.

The gene calls are TRBV5-1 and TRBJ1-1; D unclear. Germline V CDR1 and CDR2: SGHRS, YFSETQ. CDR3 size: 14 residues. Trimming took 0 bases from V and 4 from J, leaving 10 bases between them. As DNA, the CDR3 is TGCGCCAGCAGCTTGGACCCTTCCAGCACTGAAGCTTTCTTT. This sequence encodes CASSLDPSSTEAFF.

This chain links TRBV7-2 with TRBJ2-7; 8 nucleotides match TRBD2. Trimming at V came to 5 bases and at J to 2 bases, leaving 8 bases not matched to a gene. The germline V gene has CDR1 SGHTA and CDR2 FQGNSA. The CDR3 has 15 amino acids. CDR3 loop: CASSPSGSAAYEQYF. The CDR3 nucleotides are TGTGCCAGCAGCCCCAGCGGGAGCGCCGCCTACGAGCAGTACTTC.

This clone was seen a single time. This chain uses TRBV7-9 with TRBJ2-3; 7 nucleotides align to TRBD1. The CDR3 extends over 17 amino acids. Germline V gene data show CDR1 as SEHNR and CDR2 as FQNEAQ (reference sequence). The trim removed 3 bases at V and 3 bases at J, leaving 12 bases unmatched. The CDR3 region is CASSFGYDREETDTQYF. CDR3 DNA: TGTGCCAGCAGCTTTGGTTACGACAGGGAAGAGACAGATACGCAGTATTTT.

The chain carries TRBV4-1 and TRBJ2-5; D not certain. Germline CDR1 MGHRA, CDR2 YSYEKL. Trimming cost V 0 bases and J 5 bases, with 16 bases left between them. The CDR3 consists of 16 residues. CDR3 sequence: CASSQEWLASRETQYF. Here the CDR3 DNA reads TGCGCCAGCAGCCAAGAATGGTTGGCTAGTAGGGAGACCCAGTACTTC.

The chain has TRBV28 and TRBJ2-7, with TRBD2 matching 13 bases. With 6 bases clipped from V and 4 bases from J, the junction kept 15 bases outside the gene matches. Per germline, CDR1 MDHEN and CDR2 SYDVKM. The CDR3 is 18 amino acids. As DNA, the CDR3 is TGTGCCAGCAGCACCGGGACTAGCGGGGTGGGGGGATATTACGAGCAGTACTTC. This gives the protein CASSTGTSGVGGYYEQYF. The variable domain in full, completed from reference TRBV28 and TRBJ2-7, reads DVKVTQSSRYLVKRTGEKVFLECVQDMDHENMFWYRQDPGLGLRLIYFSYDVKMKEKGDIPEGYSVSREKKERFSLILESASTNQTSMYLCASSTGTSGVGGYYEQYFGPGTRLTVT.

V usage is TRBV29-1 and J usage is TRBJ1-2; D is uncertain. The CDR3 contains 13 residues. The V and J ends lost 0 bases and 5 bases respectively, with 10 bases between them. Germline CDR1 SQVTM, CDR2 ANQGSEA. Here the CDR3 reads CSVEDLNNYGYTF. Written as DNA, the CDR3 is TGCAGCGTTGAAGATCTAAACAATTATGGCTACACCTTC.

The chain joins TRBV5-6 to TRBJ2-5; a weak D match, TRBD1 (6 bases). The CDR3 covers 14 residues. Germline CDR1 and CDR2: SGHDT and YYEEEE. V lost 1 base to trimming and J lost 3 bases, with 10 bases between them. CDR3 nucleotide sequence: TGTGCCAGCAGCTTGACAAGGGGGAAAGAGACCCAGTACTTC. Protein product: CASSLTRGKETQYF.